This TCR beta chain was recorded in a study of early T cells in non-severe SARS-CoV-2 infection. On the study more broadly: Bulk RNA taken from unsorted whole blood was sequenced, leaving chains unpaired.

Individual cDNA molecules were tagged with unique molecular identifiers. MiXCR, applied by TCRdb to the 5' RACE reads, yields one record per CDR3 protein. This sample yields around 44,000 distinct CDR3 sequences, of which around 6.3% are seen a single time; less than 25% belongs to the top ten. The germline V gene has CDR1 MNHEY and CDR2 SVGAGI. The V end lost 0 bases, the J end lost 9 bases, and 11 bases lay between the germline ends. The CDR3 spans 13 residues. The sequencing used whole blood, collected at baseline. The receptor was isolated from an adult who was a healthcare worker with PCR-confirmed SARS-CoV-2 infection or an uninfected control (not recorded which). V is TRBV6-5 and J is TRBJ1-2; no clear D gene. Here the CDR3 reads CASSYSRGGSYTF. Here the CDR3 DNA reads TGTGCCAGCAGTTACTCGCGTGGCGGGAGCTACACCTTC.